Following are 29 T cell receptor beta chains from one sample sequenced in a study of beta chain features in type 1 diabetes. The authors reverse transcribed all of the isolated RNA, so sequencing captured expressed TCRB transcripts. Profiling relied on immunoSEQ multiplex PCR, and the TCRdb table lists in-frame clones only, not all of them. The sample has about 260,000 clones; roughly 70% are singletons. Sample: naive CD4+ T cells from blood. The receptors come from a man aged 25-45 years in good health.

V is TRBV10-3 and J is TRBJ2-1; 8 nucleotides line up with TRBD2. Germline lookup yields CDR1 ENHRY and CDR2 SYGVKD. The CDR3 totals 15 residues. Trimming at V came to 3 bases and at J to 2 bases, leaving 3 bases not matched to a gene. The CDR3, as DNA: TGTGCCATCAGTGATGCGGGAGGTACCTACAATGAGCAGTTCTTC. Encoded protein: CAISDAGGTYNEQFF.

Only a few counts were recorded for this clone. This chain links TRBV18 with TRBJ2-7; D might be TRBD1 (5 bases). The CDR3 loop spans 13 amino acids. Germline CDR1 and CDR2: KGHSH and LQKENI. The V and J ends lost 3 bases and 6 bases respectively, with 12 bases between them. The CDR3 nucleotides are TGTGCCAGCTCACCGAAGGAGCAGGGCGAGCAGTACTTC. Translating it yields CASSPKEQGEQYF. Based on the CDR3 plus reference TRBV18 and TRBJ2-7, the full variable domain is NAGVMQNPRHLVRRRGQEARLRCSPMKGHSHVYWYRQLPEEGLKFMVYLQKENIIDESGMPKERFSAEFPKEGPSILRIQQVVRGDSAAYFCASSPKEQGEQYFGPGTRLTVT.

The genes are TRBV7-6 and TRBJ2-5, with a weak D call TRBD1 (6 bases). CDR1 SGHVS and CDR2 FNYEAQ come from the germline V gene. With 2 bases removed from V and 4 bases from J, the gap between germline ends came to 11 bases. The CDR3 runs to 14 residues. As DNA, the CDR3 is TGTGCCAGCAGCTTAACAGGGAAGGGAGAGACCCAGTACTTC. Translating it yields CASSLTGKGETQYF.

The gene calls are TRBV9 and TRBJ2-1, with 8 nucleotides matching TRBD2. This CDR3 region has 15 residues. The V gene end was trimmed by 4 bases and the J gene end by 8 bases; junction bases not matched to a gene: 11. CDR1 SGDLS and CDR2 YYNGEE come from the germline V gene. The CDR3, as DNA: TGTGCCAGCAGCCTAGACGGACTAGCCACGGATGAGCAGTTCTTC. This encodes CASSLDGLATDEQFF.

This rearrangement joins TRBV5-1 to TRBJ2-6; TRBD1 matches 8 bases. Germline V gene lookup returns CDR1 SGHRS and CDR2 YFSETQ. J lost 4 bases, V lost 4 bases, and 4 bases had no gene match. The CDR3 sequence is 15 residues long. The CDR3 reads CASSRTGLGANVLTF. The CDR3 DNA is TGCGCCAGCAGCCGGACAGGGTTAGGGGCCAACGTCCTGACTTTC.

The gene calls are TRBV25-1 and TRBJ1-3; no clear D. The CDR3 is made up of 16 amino acids. CDR1 and CDR2 (germline): MGHDK, SYGVNS. V lost 2 bases, J lost 4 bases, and 15 bases lay in between. The CDR3 DNA sequence: TGTGCCAGCAGTGAACTTGAAGGAGTTCGCGGAAACACCATATATTTT. Residues: CASSELEGVRGNTIYF.

V and J are TRBV9 and TRBJ2-7; perhaps TRBD2 as D (5 bases). This CDR3 comprises 14 residues. Between the trimmed V and J ends, which lost 4 bases and 1 base, there was a span of 12 bases. Germline V CDR1 and CDR2: SGDLS, YYNGEE. The CDR3 sequence is CASSRGRDSYEQYF. The CDR3 region has the DNA TGTGCCAGCAGCAGAGGACGGGATTCCTACGAGCAGTACTTC.

This clone was detected once. The V and J genes are TRBV10-3 and TRBJ2-1; 10 positions agree with TRBD2. V shed 10 bases, J shed 6 bases, and the junction held 0 bases outside the gene matches. CDR3 length: 11 residues. Germline CDR1 ENHRY, CDR2 SYGVKD. In DNA form, the CDR3 reads TGTGCCACTAGCGGGGGCAATGAGCAGTTCTTC. As protein: CATSGGNEQFF.

The chain joins TRBV30 to TRBJ2-5; 8 bases agree with TRBD2. Trimming at V came to 3 bases and at J to 5 bases, leaving 8 bases not matched to a gene. Germline V gives CDR1 GTSNPN, CDR2 SVGIG (reference sequence). This CDR3 is built from 14 residues. CDR3 in amino acids: CAWRDGLAQETQYF. The CDR3 DNA sequence: TGTGCCTGGAGGGACGGACTAGCTCAGGAGACCCAGTACTTC.

Details on this clone: Other DNA variants within this sample encode the same CDR3. The chain links TRBV30 to TRBJ1-1, with 8 bases aligning to TRBD1. Losses at the gene ends were 3 bases for V and 2 bases for J; bases not matched to a gene: 5. Germline CDR1 is GTSNPN and CDR2 is SVGIG (reference sequence). The CDR3 loop spans 14 amino acids. In DNA, the CDR3 is TGTGCCTGGAGCCGACAGGGGCGAAACACTGAAGCTTTCTTT. It yields the protein CAWSRQGRNTEAFF. Combining the CDR3 with reference TRBV30 and TRBJ1-1 gives the whole variable domain SQTIHQWPATLVQPVGSPLSLECTVEGTSNPNLYWYRQAAGRGLQLLFYSVGIGQISSEVPQNLSASRPQDRQFILSSKKLLLSDSGFYLCAWSRQGRNTEAFFGQGTRLTVV.

The chain is built from TRBV7-9 and TRBJ2-1; unclear D gene. The CDR3 runs to 13 residues. CDR1 and CDR2 from the germline V gene are SEHNR and FQNEAQ (reference sequence). Deletions cut 2 bases from V and 3 bases from J, with 5 bases between. The CDR3 loop reads CASSLKGYNEQFF. The CDR3 region has the DNA TGTGCCAGCAGCTTAAAAGGCTACAATGAGCAGTTCTTC.

The chain carries TRBV7-2 and TRBJ2-1; no reliable D call. CDR1 SGHTA and CDR2 FQGNSA come from the germline V gene. This CDR3 is 11 amino acids long. The V end lost 5 bases, the J end lost 6 bases, and 5 bases lay between the germline ends. The CDR3 region is CASSRPNEQFF. As DNA, the CDR3 is TGTGCCAGCAGCCGTCCCAATGAGCAGTTCTTC.

The V call is TRBV10-3, the J call TRBJ2-7, with 9 bases identical to TRBD1. Germline assignment: CDR1 ENHRY and CDR2 SYGVKD. The CDR3 length is 13 residues. Losses at the gene ends were 6 bases for V and 7 bases for J; bases not matched to a gene: 7. The CDR3 coding sequence is TGTGCCATCAGCCGGGACAGGGATGGTGAGCAGTACTTC. Its translation is CAISRDRDGEQYF.

J is TRBJ2-1 and V is TRBV18; the match to TRBD1 covers 10 bases. Per germline, CDR1 KGHSH and CDR2 LQKENI. The CDR3 is made up of 16 amino acids. Trimming took 2 bases from V and 5 from J; bases not matched to a gene: 6. The CDR3 loop reads CASSPVTGGLNNEQFF. The CDR3 DNA is TGTGCCAGCTCACCAGTGACAGGGGGCCTGAACAATGAGCAGTTCTTC.

V gene TRBV25-1 combines with J gene TRBJ1-2; D ambiguous. CDR1 and CDR2 from the germline V gene are MGHDK and SYGVNS. The V end was cut by 2 bases, the J end by 4 bases, with 8 bases between. The CDR3 is 13 residues long. The CDR3 loop reads CASSEGKTYGYTF. The CDR3 DNA sequence: TGTGCCAGCAGTGAAGGGAAGACCTATGGCTACACCTTC.

The J gene is TRBJ1-1, the V gene TRBV30, with D unclear. Looked up from germline, CDR1 is GTSNPN and CDR2 is SVGIG (reference sequence). There are 11 residues in the CDR3. V lost 8 bases, J lost 4 bases, and 11 bases lay in between. CDR3 bases: TGTGCCAGATTCCGTAGCACTGAAGCTTTCTTT. Translating it yields CARFRSTEAFF.

With regard to this clone: Other DNA sequences in this specimen translate into the identical CDR3. The chain joins TRBV28 to TRBJ2-7, with 7 bases fitting TRBD1. Germline V gene lookup returns CDR1 MDHEN and CDR2 SYDVKM. V shed 4 bases, J shed 6 bases, and the junction held 6 bases outside the gene matches. CDR3 length: 13 residues. CDR3 DNA sequence: TGTGCCAGCAGTTGGACAGGTGCTGGCGAGCAGTACTTC. It encodes CASSWTGAGEQYF.

The rearrangement joins TRBV30 to TRBJ2-7; D call uncertain. V dropped 3 bases and J dropped 2 bases, with 2 bases sitting between them. The CDR3 totals 10 residues. CDR1 is GTSNPN, CDR2 SVGIG, per germline (reference sequence). The CDR3 DNA follows: TGTGCCTGGAGAACCTACGAGCAGTACTTC. It is translated as CAWRTYEQYF.

V usage is TRBV4-3 and J usage is TRBJ2-3; D unclear. Germline V gene data show CDR1 as LGHNA and CDR2 as YSLEER. Deletions cut 0 bases from V and 4 bases from J, with 8 bases between. The CDR3 covers 14 residues. The CDR3 DNA follows: TGCGCCAGCAGCCAAGATTCGCTAGCAGATACGCAGTATTTT. Translation gives CASSQDSLADTQYF.

In its sample, this clone was seen a few times. This chain joins TRBV2 and TRBJ2-7; TRBD1 or TRBD2 may be the D gene (5 bases each). This CDR3 region has 13 residues. V was shortened by 6 bases and J by 2 bases, with 11 bases between the two germline ends. Germline V gives CDR1 SNHLY, CDR2 FYNNEI. The CDR3 DNA sequence: TGTGCCAGCAGGAGGGGCTCTACCTACGAGCAGTACTTC. It encodes CASRRGSTYEQYF.

This clone came up a few times. This rearrangement joins TRBV29-1 to TRBJ2-7; TRBD2 matches at 8 bases. Per germline, CDR1 SQVTM and CDR2 ANQGSEA. The V and J ends lost 6 bases and 4 bases, in that order; junction bases with no gene match: 11. CDR3 length: 14 residues. CDR3 DNA: TGCAGCGTCTCCGCCTTAGGCGGGGGGTACGAGCAGTACTTC. Translation: CSVSALGGGYEQYF.

The chain employs TRBV30 and TRBJ2-3, with 9 bases identical to TRBD2. CDR1 is GTSNPN and CDR2 is SVGIG in the germline V gene (reference sequence). The CDR3 spans 17 residues. The trim removed 0 bases at V and 2 bases at J, leaving 9 bases unmatched. The CDR3 reads CAWSVAGTSIFTDTQYF. The CDR3 DNA reads TGTGCCTGGAGTGTCGCCGGGACTAGCATCTTCACAGATACGCAGTATTTT. Full variable domain (outside the CDR3, taken from reference TRBV30 and TRBJ2-3): SQTIHQWPATLVQPVGSPLSLECTVEGTSNPNLYWYRQAAGRGLQLLFYSVGIGQISSEVPQNLSASRPQDRQFILSSKKLLLSDSGFYLCAWSVAGTSIFTDTQYFGPGTRLTVL.

This clone has a handful of counts. The rearrangement links TRBV2 to TRBJ2-7, with a tentative D call TRBD2 (5 bases). This CDR3 region has 13 residues. CDR1 is SNHLY, CDR2 FYNNEI, per germline. V lost 4 bases to trimming and J lost 6 bases, with 13 bases between them. The DNA for the CDR3 is TGTGCCAGCAGTGCAAGCCTAGCTCTCGAGCAGTACTTC. Protein: CASSASLALEQYF.

V is TRBV5-5 and J is TRBJ2-3; the D gene is possibly TRBD2 (6 bases). Per germline, CDR1 SGHKS and CDR2 YYEKEE (reference sequence). This CDR3 spans 16 amino acids. V gave up 4 bases and J gave up 4 bases, with 19 bases separating them. The CDR3 nucleotides read TGTGCCAGCAGCCTGGGCGGGGCGGCCGGGGCAGATACGCAGTATTTT. This codes for CASSLGGAAGADTQYF. Supplemented by reference TRBV5-5 and TRBJ2-3, the full variable domain reads DAGVTQSPTHLIKTRGQQVTLRCSPISGHKSVSWYQQVLGQGPQFIFQYYEKEERGRGNFPDRFSARQFPNYSSELNVNALLLGDSALYLCASSLGGAAGADTQYFGPGTRLTVL.

This clone appeared a few times. The V and J genes are TRBV7-6 and TRBJ2-3; 10 bases map to TRBD1. Germline lookup yields CDR1 SGHVS and CDR2 FNYEAQ. This CDR3 has 14 amino acids. V shed 5 bases, J shed 5 bases, and the junction held 4 bases outside the gene matches. CDR3 bases: TGTGCCAGCAGCCGCGGACAGGGGGTAGATACGCAGTATTTT. The encoded protein is CASSRGQGVDTQYF.

The chain combines TRBV29-1 with TRBJ1-1; the D gene is possibly TRBD1 (6 bases). Looked up from germline, CDR1 is SQVTM and CDR2 is ANQGSEA. This CDR3 has 12 residues. Trimming took 7 bases from V and 4 from J, leaving 13 bases between them. The CDR3: CSEWGGLTEAFF. For the CDR3, the DNA is TGCAGCGAATGGGGGGGGCTCACTGAAGCTTTCTTT.

The V call is TRBV4-1, the J call TRBJ2-7, with D perhaps matching TRBD2 (5 bases). This CDR3 is 15 amino acids long. The V and J ends lost 3 bases and 4 bases respectively, with 16 bases between them. Germline values: CDR1 MGHRA, CDR2 YSYEKL. In nucleotides, the CDR3 is TGCGCCAGCAGCCAGCCCCGGCAAGGGAGATACGAGCAGTACTTC. Translation: CASSQPRQGRYEQYF.

The chain carries TRBV30 and TRBJ2-7; a weak D match, TRBD1 (5 bases). V shed 3 bases and J shed 3 bases, with 9 bases lying between them. CDR1 is GTSNPN, CDR2 SVGIG, per germline (reference sequence). The CDR3 contains 12 residues. The CDR3 coding sequence is TGTGCCTGGAGAGGGCAGGGCTACGAGCAGTACTTC. Its translation: CAWRGQGYEQYF. Full variable domain (remainder filled in from reference TRBV30 and TRBJ2-7): SQTIHQWPATLVQPVGSPLSLECTVEGTSNPNLYWYRQAAGRGLQLLFYSVGIGQISSEVPQNLSASRPQDRQFILSSKKLLLSDSGFYLCAWRGQGYEQYFGPGTRLTVT.

This rearrangement joins TRBV29-1 to TRBJ2-6, with D possibly TRBD2 on 5 matching bases. Looked up from germline, CDR1 is SQVTM and CDR2 is ANQGSEA. Trimming stripped 4 bases from V and 3 bases from J, with 10 bases between. CDR3 size: 14 residues. The CDR3 reads CSVVEGYGANVLTF. The DNA of the CDR3 is TGCAGCGTTGTAGAGGGATATGGGGCCAACGTCCTGACTTTC.